The 17 T cell receptor beta chains below all came from one sample that was sequenced in a study of T cell responses to AZD1222 COVID-19 vaccine. Sequencing used immunoSEQ multiplex PCR; TCRdb keeps in-frame clones, though not all of them. There are about 98,000 clones in the sample; roughly 80% occur only once, and around 15% lies in the top ten. This material consisted of peripheral blood, taken on day 0 of AZD1222 vaccination. These receptors all come from an adult in good health.

This chain links TRBV3-1 (or the pseudogene TRBV3-2) with TRBJ2-3; TRBD2 agrees at 9 bases. Germline CDR1 LGHDT, CDR2 YNNKEL (reference sequence). CDR3 length: 16 amino acids. Trimming at V came to 2 bases and at J to 2 bases, leaving 5 bases not matched to a gene. CDR3 protein: CASSQIGGGATDTQYF. Here the CDR3 DNA reads TGTGCCAGCAGCCAAATCGGCGGGGGGGCCACAGATACGCAGTATTTT.

The V and J genes are TRBV5-4 and TRBJ2-3; D is ambiguous. From germline, CDR1 is SGHNT and CDR2 YYREEE (reference sequence). This CDR3 has 13 residues. V gave up 7 bases and J gave up 2 bases, with 11 bases separating them. This CDR3 is CASGRVDTDTQYF. The CDR3 DNA reads TGTGCCAGCGGCCGGGTTGACACAGATACGCAGTATTTT.

This chain joins TRBV30 and TRBJ1-5, with no clear D. The CDR3 has 13 amino acids. V gave up 1 base and J gave up 0 bases, with 4 bases separating them. Germline CDR1 GTSNPN, CDR2 SVGIG (reference sequence). The CDR3 is CAWSGYSNQPQHF. The CDR3, as DNA: TGTGCCTGGAGTGGTTATAGCAATCAGCCCCAGCATTTT.

The chain couples TRBV19 to TRBJ2-7, with 7 nucleotides matching TRBD2. The CDR3 length is 12 residues. J was trimmed by 5 bases and V by 7 bases; bases with no gene match: 5. CDR1 and CDR2 (germline): LNHDA, SQIVND (reference sequence). The chain's CDR3 is CASIGGGNEQYF. The CDR3 DNA reads as TGTGCCAGTATTGGGGGGGGGAACGAGCAGTACTTC.

The chain combines TRBV6-5 with TRBJ2-7, with D possibly matching TRBD1 (6 bases). Trimming took off 0 bases at V and 2 bases at J, with 14 bases between the two ends. Germline V gene data show CDR1 as MNHEY and CDR2 as SVGAGI. The CDR3 extends over 16 amino acids. The CDR3 loop reads CASSYSIQGLTYEQYF. DNA for the CDR3: TGTGCCAGCAGTTACTCGATCCAGGGGCTAACCTACGAGCAGTACTTC.

The rearrangement joins TRBV19 to TRBJ2-7, with 9 bases matching TRBD1. The germline V gene encodes CDR1 LNHDA and CDR2 SQIVND (reference sequence). Unmatched junction bases numbered 5, after V lost 1 base and J lost 4 bases. The CDR3 totals 15 residues. The CDR3 region is CASSIVTGGRYEQYF. The CDR3 coding sequence is TGTGCCAGTAGTATAGTCACAGGGGGCCGATACGAGCAGTACTTC.

This clone was counted between two and nine times. This rearrangement joins TRBV27 to TRBJ1-5; a possible D gene is TRBD1 (6 bases). Looked up from germline, CDR1 is MNHEY and CDR2 is SMNVEV (reference sequence). The CDR3 covers 17 residues. With 3 bases removed from V and 0 bases from J, the gap between germline ends came to 15 bases. The CDR3 nucleotides read TGTGCCAGCAGTTTGGGGGCGGGCCCAGGTAGCAATCAGCCCCAGCATTTT. Its translation: CASSLGAGPGSNQPQHF.

This chain connects TRBV6-1 to TRBJ1-3; D call uncertain. The CDR3 contains 16 residues. V was clipped by 0 bases and J by 4 bases, with 13 bases between them. CDR1 is MNHNS and CDR2 is SASEGT in the germline V gene. The CDR3 nucleotides read TGTGCCAGCAGTGAAGCGAGCGCGGGAGCCGGAAACACCATATATTTT. Amino acid sequence: CASSEASAGAGNTIYF.

The sample holds a few counts of this clone. The V and J genes are TRBV4-2 and TRBJ1-1; 9 bases match TRBD1. The V gene end was trimmed by 8 bases and the J gene end by 6 bases; junction bases not matched to a gene: 10. The length of the CDR3 is 14 residues. Germline V lookup: CDR1 LGHNA, CDR2 YNFKEQ. The chain's CDR3 is CASEDRGNTAEAFF. DNA for the CDR3: TGTGCCAGCGAGGACAGGGGTAATACGGCTGAAGCTTTCTTT.

This chain joins TRBV12-3 or TRBV12-4 and TRBJ2-5; D uncertain. CDR3 length: 12 residues. Trimming pared 1 base from V and 7 bases from J, leaving 7 bases between. The CDR3 spells CASSLGVGTQYF. The CDR3 DNA follows: TGTGCCAGCAGTTTAGGCGTAGGGACCCAGTACTTC.

The chain couples TRBV29-1 to TRBJ1-1, with 7 bases identical to TRBD1. Germline CDR1 is SQVTM and CDR2 is ANQGSEA. This CDR3 spans 11 amino acids. Trimming took 7 bases from V and 7 from J; bases not matched to a gene: 6. The CDR3 here is CSGGQSFEAFF. The CDR3 coding sequence is TGCAGCGGGGGACAGAGTTTTGAAGCTTTCTTT.

This clone is labeled as large. The rearrangement links TRBV5-1 to TRBJ2-3; D gene unclear. From germline, CDR1 is SGHRS and CDR2 YFSETQ. The CDR3 contains 14 residues. Trimming stripped 0 bases from V and 4 bases from J, with 9 bases between. CDR3 protein: CASSLGSRSDTQYF. For the CDR3, the DNA is TGCGCCAGCAGCTTGGGGTCCCGATCAGATACGCAGTATTTT. The full variable domain, completed using reference TRBV5-1 and TRBJ2-3, is KAGVTQTPRYLIKTRGQQVTLSCSPISGHRSVSWYQQTPGQGLQFLFEYFSETQRNKGNFPGRFSGRQFSNSRSEMNVSTLELGDSALYLCASSLGSRSDTQYFGPGTRLTVL.

The rearrangement uses TRBV7-2 and TRBJ1-5; possibly TRBD1 for D (5 bases). Trimming took 7 bases from V and 2 from J, leaving 12 bases between them. The CDR3 consists of 14 residues. Germline CDR1 and CDR2: SGHTA and FQGNSA. The CDR3 reads CASNPAGRNQPQHF. Here the CDR3 DNA reads TGTGCCAGCAACCCGGCGGGACGCAATCAGCCCCAGCATTTT.

The CDR3 DNA is TGTGCCAGCAGTGAAGGAGGGGTTCAGCCCCAGCATTTT. This sequence encodes CASSEGGVQPQHF. The rearrangement uses TRBV6-1 and TRBJ1-5, with D tentatively TRBD1 (5 bases). There are 13 residues in the CDR3. In germline, CDR1 is MNHNS, CDR2 SASEGT. The V end was cut by 1 base, the J end by 6 bases, with 7 bases between.

J is TRBJ1-1 and V is TRBV4-2, with D maybe TRBD1 (5 bases). This CDR3 contains 16 residues. The V end lost 0 bases, the J end lost 8 bases, and 19 bases lay between the germline ends. CDR1 LGHNA and CDR2 YNFKEQ come from the germline V gene. The CDR3, as DNA: TGTGCCAGCAGCCAAGAATATGCGGGGGGAGCTCGGGAAGCTTTCTTT. Amino acids: CASSQEYAGGAREAFF.

This clone has more than one count but fewer than ten. The chain couples TRBV7-2 to TRBJ1-2; a weak D match, TRBD1 (5 bases). Germline V gives CDR1 SGHTA, CDR2 FQGNSA. The CDR3 loop spans 16 amino acids. Trimming took off 1 base at V and 4 bases at J, with 16 bases between the two ends. CDR3 DNA: TGTGCCAGCAGCTTAGATGGGGGAGGCTCAGGCTATGGCTACACCTTC. As protein: CASSLDGGGSGYGYTF.

This rearrangement joins TRBV28 to TRBJ1-1; 7 nucleotides match TRBD1. With V trimmed by 2 bases and J by 3 bases, 6 bases remained unmatched. This CDR3 spans 15 amino acids. Germline lookup yields CDR1 MDHEN and CDR2 SYDVKM. The CDR3 DNA is TGTGCCAGCAGTTTACCGCAGGGGGTATACACTGAAGCTTTCTTT. Translating gives CASSLPQGVYTEAFF.